These 11 T cell receptor beta chains came from one sample sequenced in a study of OX40 agonist ivuxolimab in advanced cancers. Sequencing was performed with immunoSEQ multiplex PCR; in TCRdb, only in-frame clones are kept and a portion is missing. The top ten clones hold 25% of a sample with about 26,000 clones, approximately 79% of them seen once. The material sequenced was CD4+ or CD8+ T cells sorted from blood, taken in a trial of the OX40 agonist ivuxolimab. The receptor set was obtained from an adult with an advanced solid tumor such as melanoma, head and neck, liver or kidney cancer.

The chain uses TRBV7-8 and TRBJ1-5, with 9 bases identical to TRBD1. This CDR3 contains 14 residues. Germline CDR1 is SGHVS and CDR2 is FQNEAQ. Germline trimming cut 8 bases from V and 4 bases from J; bases unmatched to any gene: 6. CDR3 sequence (DNA): TGTGCCAGCTCATGGACAGGGGAGAATCAGCCCCAGCATTTT. Translating gives CASSWTGENQPQHF.

The V gene is TRBV2, the J gene TRBJ2-2, with unresolved D. The CDR3 is made up of 15 amino acids. Germline lookup yields CDR1 SNHLY and CDR2 FYNNEI. Trimming pared 11 bases from V and 2 bases from J, leaving 18 bases between. The CDR3 reads CAALRALSNTGELFF. In DNA, the CDR3 is TGTGCCGCCCTACGGGCTCTATCTAACACCGGGGAGCTGTTTTTT.

The chain uses TRBV2 and TRBJ1-6, with TRBD1 as a possible D gene (5 bases). Trimming removed 7 bases from V and 0 bases from J, with 13 bases in between. The CDR3 has 16 amino acids. Per germline, CDR1 SNHLY and CDR2 FYNNEI. Here the CDR3 reads CASTPTESSYNSPLHF. The CDR3 DNA follows: TGTGCCAGCACCCCGACAGAAAGCTCCTATAATTCACCCCTCCACTTT.

The chain couples TRBV7-2 to TRBJ1-3; D is possibly TRBD1 (5 bases). The CDR3 loop spans 14 amino acids. Trimming pared 3 bases from V and 3 bases from J, leaving 9 bases between. In germline, CDR1 is SGHTA, CDR2 FQGNSA. Here the CDR3 reads CASSFGGVGNTIYF. DNA for the CDR3: TGTGCCAGCAGCTTTGGGGGGGTTGGAAACACCATATATTTT.

V usage is TRBV9 and J usage is TRBJ1-1, with D unclear. The CDR3 consists of 12 residues. V was shortened by 7 bases and J by 2 bases, with 9 bases between the two germline ends. Germline CDR1 and CDR2: SGDLS and YYNGEE. CDR3 protein: CASHPVNTEAFF. The DNA for the CDR3 is TGTGCCAGCCACCCAGTTAACACTGAAGCTTTCTTT. The variable domain in full, completed from reference TRBV9 and TRBJ1-1, reads DSGVTQTPKHLITATGQRVTLRCSPRSGDLSVYWYQQSLDQGLQFLIQYYNGEERAKGNILERFSAQQFPDLHSELNLSSLELGDSALYFCASHPVNTEAFFGQGTRLTVV.

The V call is TRBV5-5, the J call TRBJ2-7, with no clear D. Germline CDR1 is SGHKS and CDR2 is YYEKEE (reference sequence). Trimming took off 2 bases at V and 7 bases at J, with 13 bases between the two ends. The CDR3 runs to 13 residues. This CDR3 is CASSLESTPEQYF. The CDR3 nucleotides are TGTGCCAGCAGCTTAGAATCCACGCCAGAGCAGTACTTC.

The gene calls are TRBV27 and TRBJ2-2; the match to TRBD1 covers 8 bases. The V and J ends lost 5 bases and 4 bases, in that order; junction bases with no gene match: 6. Germline V gene sequence: CDR1 MNHEY, CDR2 SMNVEV (reference sequence). The CDR3 length is 15 residues. CDR3 coding DNA: TGTGCCAGCAGTGACAGGGGAGGAAGCACCGGGGAGCTGTTTTTT. Translated, it gives CASSDRGGSTGELFF.

The chain employs TRBV28 and TRBJ2-7; perhaps TRBD2 as D (5 bases). Looked up from germline, CDR1 is MDHEN and CDR2 is SYDVKM. Trimming stripped 3 bases from V and 3 bases from J, with 12 bases between. This CDR3 has 14 amino acids. The CDR3 loop reads CASSLRATVYEQYF. DNA for the CDR3: TGTGCCAGCAGTTTGCGGGCAACGGTCTACGAGCAGTACTTC. Drawing the rest from reference TRBV28 and TRBJ2-7, the complete variable domain is DVKVTQSSRYLVKRTGEKVFLECVQDMDHENMFWYRQDPGLGLRLIYFSYDVKMKEKGDIPEGYSVSREKKERFSLILESASTNQTSMYLCASSLRATVYEQYFGPGTRLTVT.

This chain links TRBV7-2 with TRBJ2-1, with D possibly matching TRBD1 (6 bases). Germline assignment: CDR1 SGHTA and CDR2 FQGNSA. The CDR3 sequence is 12 residues long. V was pared by 3 bases and J by 12 bases, with 12 bases between. CDR3 DNA sequence: TGTGCCAGCAGCTTGGACAGTCCGGTGCAGTTCTTC. Protein sequence: CASSLDSPVQFF.

This clone has a count of ten or more. The chain is built from TRBV4-1 and TRBJ1-5; D gene ambiguous. Deletions cut 0 bases from V and 3 bases from J, with 12 bases between. Germline V gene data show CDR1 as MGHRA and CDR2 as YSYEKL. CDR3 length equals 16 residues. The CDR3 DNA follows: TGCGCCAGCAGCCAAGAATCGTCACAGCCCAATCAGCCCCAGCATTTT. As protein: CASSQESSQPNQPQHF.

This chain connects TRBV30 to TRBJ1-4; unclear D gene. Germline CDR1 reads GTSNPN; CDR2 reads SVGIG (reference sequence). The CDR3 consists of 14 residues. V shed 5 bases and J shed 7 bases, with 17 bases lying between them. In nucleotides, the CDR3 is TGTGCCTGGTCAGCCGGGAATCTCGGTGAAAAACTGTTTTTT. Protein sequence: CAWSAGNLGEKLFF.